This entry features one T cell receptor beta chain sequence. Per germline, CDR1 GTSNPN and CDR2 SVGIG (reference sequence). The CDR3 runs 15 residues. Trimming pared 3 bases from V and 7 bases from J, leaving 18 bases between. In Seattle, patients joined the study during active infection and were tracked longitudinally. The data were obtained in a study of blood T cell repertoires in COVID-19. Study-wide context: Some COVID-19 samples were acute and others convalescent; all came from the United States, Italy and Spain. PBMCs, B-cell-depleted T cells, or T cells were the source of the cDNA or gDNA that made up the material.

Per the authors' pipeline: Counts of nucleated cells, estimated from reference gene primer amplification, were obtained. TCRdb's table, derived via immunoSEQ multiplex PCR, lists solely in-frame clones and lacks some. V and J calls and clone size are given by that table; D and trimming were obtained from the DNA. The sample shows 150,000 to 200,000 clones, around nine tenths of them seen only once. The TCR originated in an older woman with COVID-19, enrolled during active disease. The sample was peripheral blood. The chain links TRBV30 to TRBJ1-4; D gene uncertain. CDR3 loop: CAWSAPGGRGEKLFF. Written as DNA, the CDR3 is TGTGCCTGGAGCGCCCCCGGAGGGCGGGGTGAAAAACTGTTTTTT. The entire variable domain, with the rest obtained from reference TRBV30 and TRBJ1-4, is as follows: SQTIHQWPATLVQPVGSPLSLECTVEGTSNPNLYWYRQAAGRGLQLLFYSVGIGQISSEVPQNLSASRPQDRQFILSSKKLLLSDSGFYLCAWSAPGGRGEKLFFGSGTQLSVL.